This passage covers 30 T cell receptor beta chains from one sample sequenced in a study of blood T cells in healthy people across ages. Together with a sample-barcoded 5' primer, a J-beta primer mix was included in a second PCR lasting roughly 6 to 12 cycles. TCRdb recomputed calls from the 5' RACE reads with MiXCR, one row per CDR3 protein. The sample carries 1,100,000 or so distinct CDR3 sequences, 40% to 50% recorded once. The sequencing sample was made of blood. These receptors were obtained from an older woman in good health.

A note on this clonotype: Given a much more abundant clone one base away, this may be a read error. The chain uses TRBV28 and TRBJ2-7; 7 bases map to TRBD2. CDR1 MDHEN and CDR2 SYDVKM come from the germline V gene. This CDR3 has 13 amino acids. CDR3 coding DNA: TGTCCCAGCAGGCAGGGAGGGTCCTACGAGCAGTACTTC. Translating gives CPSRQGGSYEQYF.

This clonotype was counted a few times. The V gene is TRBV20-1, the J gene TRBJ2-5; possibly TRBD1 or TRBD2 for D (5 bases each). This CDR3 is built from 14 residues. The germline V gene has CDR1 DFQATT and CDR2 SNEGSKA (reference sequence). Trimming shortened V by 6 bases and J by 4 bases, and 18 bases separated the two germline ends. The CDR3 DNA reads as TGCAGTGCGTCTCAGGGTTTGGAGGCAGAGACCCAGTACTTC. It translates to CSASQGLEAETQYF.

The V gene is TRBV7-9, the J gene TRBJ2-3; no definite D call. The CDR3 spans 16 residues. Germline V lookup: CDR1 SEHNR, CDR2 FQNEAQ (reference sequence). Trimming shortened V by 3 bases and J by 0 bases, and 13 bases separated the two germline ends. The CDR3 DNA reads as TGTGCCAGCAGCTTGTTCGGCACAACTAGCACAGATACGCAGTATTTT. Its protein product is CASSLFGTTSTDTQYF.

This clonotype was detected ten times or more. This chain joins TRBV7-6 and TRBJ2-2, with TRBD2 matching 10 bases. Trimming cost V 2 bases and J 2 bases; bases outside gene matches: 5. The length of the CDR3 is 17 residues. From germline, CDR1 is SGHVS and CDR2 FNYEAQ. CDR3 in amino acids: CASSLIGLAANTGELFF. In DNA, the CDR3 is TGTGCCAGCAGCTTAATAGGACTAGCGGCTAACACCGGGGAGCTGTTTTTT.

The rearrangement joins TRBV4-2 to TRBJ1-2, with unresolved D. The V end was cut by 0 bases, the J end by 3 bases, with 11 bases between. Germline assignment: CDR1 LGHNA and CDR2 YNFKEQ. CDR3 length: 15 residues. CDR3 in amino acids: CASSQDGRVDYGYTF. CDR3 coding DNA: TGTGCCAGCAGCCAAGATGGAAGGGTTGACTATGGCTACACCTTC.

A note on this clonotype: The junction and the germline gene differ at one end; a read error may be behind it. This chain joins TRBV3-1 and TRBJ1-6; D unresolved. The CDR3 is made up of 13 amino acids. The germline gives CDR1 LGHDT, CDR2 YNNKEL (reference sequence). The CDR3 reads CASSPQFNSPLHF. CDR3 DNA sequence: TGTGCTAGCAGCCCGCAATTCAATTCACCCCTCCACTTT.

This chain links TRBV9 with TRBJ2-7; TRBD2 matches 12 bases. The ends lost 4 bases at V and 6 bases at J; junction bases unmatched: 11. The germline V gene has CDR1 SGDLS and CDR2 YYNGEE. The CDR3 runs to 16 residues. The CDR3 DNA sequence: TGTGCCAGCAGCCCATGGACTAGCGGGGATTATGGCGAGCAGTACTTC. Residues: CASSPWTSGDYGEQYF.

This clonotype was recorded a few times. V usage is TRBV10-3 and J usage is TRBJ2-3, with TRBD1 identical over 7 bases. In germline, CDR1 is ENHRY, CDR2 SYGVKD. V shed 7 bases and J 5 bases; nucleotides not matched to a gene: 6. The CDR3 loop spans 13 amino acids. DNA of the CDR3: TGTGCCATCAAAGGGGGCCAGAAAGATACGCAGTATTTT. The encoded protein is CAIKGGQKDTQYF.

This clonotype was detected only a few times. The rearrangement links TRBV5-1 to TRBJ2-5, with D perhaps given as TRBD1 or TRBD2 (6 bases each). The CDR3 has 15 amino acids. V lost 4 bases and J lost 5, with 18 bases in between. Germline lookup yields CDR1 SGHRS and CDR2 YFSETQ. CDR3 sequence reads: CASSKDTTGGETQYF. CDR3 bases: TGCGCCAGCAGCAAGGACACGACCGGGGGCGAGACCCAGTACTTC.

For this clonotype: At one end, the junction sequence differs from germline, possibly due to a read error. V gene TRBV5-1 combines with J gene TRBJ2-6; TRBD1 agrees at 8 bases. This CDR3 contains 18 residues. The germline V gene has CDR1 SGHRS and CDR2 YFSETQ. DNA for the CDR3: TGCGCCAGCAACTTGCAGGGGACAGGAGTCTCTGGGGCCAACGTCCTGACTTTC. Its translation is CASNLQGTGVSGANVLTF.

This clonotype was picked up a small number of times. CDR3: CSVTGTSVETQYF. The CDR3 coding sequence is TGCAGCGTTACCGGGACTAGCGTAGAGACCCAGTACTTC. The V call is TRBV29-1, the J call TRBJ2-5; 10 nucleotides match TRBD2. CDR1 SQVTM and CDR2 ANQGSEA come from the germline V gene. The trim removed 5 bases at V and 4 bases at J, leaving 4 bases unmatched. The CDR3 is made up of 13 amino acids.

Only a few counts were recorded for this clonotype. This may stem from a read error, because a much larger clone lies one nucleotide away. The gene calls are TRBV20-1 and TRBJ2-5; D might be TRBD1 or TRBD2, each matching 6 bases. The V end lost 7 bases, the J end lost 4 bases, and 22 bases lay between the germline ends. Germline-derived CDR1 and CDR2 are DFQATT and SNEGSKA (reference sequence). The CDR3 is 15 amino acids. CDR3 nucleotide sequence: TGCAGTGGATCCCCCACGTGGGGGGCTTTAGAGACCCAGTACTTC. Translated, it gives CSGSPTWGALETQYF.

This chain links TRBV5-1 with TRBJ2-1; no reliable D call. This CDR3 contains 14 residues. CDR1 is SGHRS and CDR2 is YFSETQ in the germline V gene. Trimming took off 4 bases at V and 6 bases at J, with 14 bases between the two ends. DNA of the CDR3: TGCGCCAGCAGCGAAGAATTGGAAGGCAATGAGCAGTTCTTC. Amino acids: CASSEELEGNEQFF.

The chain recombines TRBV20-1 with TRBJ2-1, with TRBD1 as a possible D gene (5 bases). V gave up 5 bases and J gave up 8 bases, with 16 bases separating them. The CDR3 covers 13 residues. Germline V gives CDR1 DFQATT, CDR2 SNEGSKA (reference sequence). The CDR3 DNA reads as TGCAGTGCTTACCATCAGGGATTATATGAGCAGTTCTTC. Its translation is CSAYHQGLYEQFF.

This clonotype was seen more than once but under ten times. The CDR3 coding sequence is TGTGCCAGCAGCTTAGCCGCCAGGGGAGGTGGCTACACCTTC. Its protein product is CASSLAARGGGYTF. The gene calls are TRBV11-2 and TRBJ1-2; perhaps TRBD1 as D (6 bases). Trimming stripped 1 base from V and 7 bases from J, with 13 bases between. Germline V CDR1 and CDR2: SGHAT, FQNNGV. This CDR3 comprises 14 residues.

This clonotype turned up a few times. The chain employs TRBV6-1 and TRBJ2-7; 10 bases are a match to TRBD2. Germline CDR1 is MNHNS and CDR2 is SASEGT. After removal of 9 bases from V and 0 bases from J, the junction contained 5 bases not matched to a gene. The CDR3 runs to 14 residues. This CDR3 reads CASTSGTVSYEQYF. In DNA form, the CDR3 reads TGTGCCAGTACTAGCGGGACGGTCTCCTACGAGCAGTACTTC.

V is TRBV6-6 and J is TRBJ2-3; the match to TRBD2 covers 9 bases. Germline V gene sequence: CDR1 MNHNY, CDR2 SVGAGI (reference sequence). The CDR3 extends over 17 amino acids. V gave up 0 bases and J gave up 5 bases; unmatched junction bases: 9. The CDR3 DNA reads as TGTGCCAGCAGTTACTCGAAGAGTAGCGGGAGTGGAGATACGCAGTATTTT. Its protein is CASSYSKSSGSGDTQYF.

The chain joins TRBV28 to TRBJ2-7; the D gene is possibly TRBD2 (5 bases). The CDR3 contains 16 residues. Trimming cost V 4 bases and J 3 bases, with 19 bases left between them. Germline values: CDR1 MDHEN, CDR2 SYDVKM. CDR3 in DNA: TGTGCCAGCAGTTCCAACTCACTTAAAAGCGGCTACGAGCAGTACTTC. Its protein product is CASSSNSLKSGYEQYF.

The rearrangement links TRBV20-1 to TRBJ1-4, with 7 bases aligning to TRBD1. Germline CDR1 is DFQATT and CDR2 is SNEGSKA (reference sequence). The CDR3 totals 13 residues. J lost 8 bases, V lost 5 bases, and 8 bases had no gene match. The CDR3 DNA follows: TGCAGTGCTGGCACGGCAGGGGGGGAAAAACTGTTTTTT. Translated: CSAGTAGGEKLFF.

This chain connects TRBV19 to TRBJ2-3; D is unresolved. The CDR3 has 12 residues. V lost 6 bases, J lost 6 bases, and 10 bases lay in between. From germline, CDR1 is LNHDA and CDR2 SQIVND (reference sequence). The CDR3 protein is CASREGMDTQYF. CDR3 coding DNA: TGTGCCAGTAGAGAAGGGATGGATACGCAGTATTTT.

This clonotype was counted only a few times. This chain links TRBV20-1 with TRBJ1-4; 8 nucleotides match TRBD1. Trimming cost V 3 bases and J 2 bases; bases outside gene matches: 2. Germline CDR1 reads DFQATT; CDR2 reads SNEGSKA (reference sequence). The CDR3 extends over 14 amino acids. CDR3 DNA: TGCAGTGCTAGGGGACAGGATACTAATGAAAAACTGTTTTTT. Translation: CSARGQDTNEKLFF.

This clonotype was picked up a small number of times. The V and J genes are TRBV27 and TRBJ1-5, with a possible D match to TRBD1 (6 bases). Trimming took off 2 bases at V and 2 bases at J, with 16 bases between the two ends. From germline, CDR1 is MNHEY and CDR2 SMNVEV (reference sequence). CDR3 length: 17 amino acids. The CDR3 here is CASSLGREGGGNQPQHF. The CDR3 coding sequence is TGTGCCAGCAGTTTAGGAAGGGAGGGGGGAGGCAATCAGCCCCAGCATTTT.

Details on this clonotype: Just one base apart from a much larger clone, this may be a read error. This sequence joins TRBV4-1 and TRBJ2-7; D is possibly TRBD1 (5 bases). The CDR3 totals 13 residues. Germline V gene sequence: CDR1 MGHRA, CDR2 YSYEKL. The CDR3 DNA sequence: TGCACCAGCAGCCAAGGGGAAACCTACGAGCAGTACTTC. Its translation: CTSSQGETYEQYF.

V is TRBV20-1 and J is TRBJ2-5, with 16 bases identical to TRBD2. V shed 3 bases and J 6 bases; nucleotides not matched to a gene: 10. From germline, CDR1 is DFQATT and CDR2 SNEGSKA (reference sequence). This CDR3 has 17 residues. The CDR3 nucleotides are TGCAGTGCTAGTTCGTTGGGACTAGCGGGAGGGCCAAAGACCCAGTACTTC. Translation gives CSASSLGLAGGPKTQYF.

J is TRBJ2-2 and V is TRBV12-3 or TRBV12-4, with no clear D. V was cut by 6 bases and J by 2 bases, with 10 bases left in between. This CDR3 spans 14 amino acids. This CDR3 is CASRYRANTGELFF. The CDR3 region has the DNA TGTGCCAGCAGGTACAGAGCTAACACCGGGGAGCTGTTTTTT.

The genes are TRBV20-1 and TRBJ2-7, with a possible D match to TRBD2 (7 bases). The CDR3 has 14 residues. The V gene's germline CDR1 is DFQATT and CDR2 SNEGSKA (reference sequence). The V gene lost 2 bases and the J gene lost 2 bases, with 13 bases spanning the gap. CDR3 coding DNA: TGCAGTGCTAGATGGAGCGGGACAACCTACGAGCAGTACTTC. Translation gives CSARWSGTTYEQYF.

The chain combines TRBV14 with TRBJ1-1; tentatively, D is TRBD1 (6 bases). V was cut by 3 bases and J by 12 bases, with 23 bases left in between. The CDR3 consists of 15 residues. Per germline, CDR1 SGHDN and CDR2 FVKESK. Here the CDR3 reads CASSHTPGGAGTTFF. In DNA, the CDR3 is TGTGCCAGCAGCCACACACCGGGGGGGGCCGGGACGACTTTCTTT.

This clonotype appeared a few times. V gene TRBV28 combines with J gene TRBJ1-2, with TRBD1 matching over 8 bases. CDR3 length: 16 amino acids. Germline V gives CDR1 MDHEN, CDR2 SYDVKM. V was pared by 3 bases and J by 5 bases, with 11 bases of the junction left unmatched. As DNA, the CDR3 is TGTGCCAGCAGTTTCTGGGACAGGAGATTTCCTTATGGCTACACCTTC. Protein sequence: CASSFWDRRFPYGYTF.

This clonotype came up many times. This chain uses TRBV7-8 with TRBJ2-7, with 11 bases matching TRBD2. Trimming removed 1 base from V and 2 bases from J; junction bases left unmatched: 4. Germline V gene data show CDR1 as SGHVS and CDR2 as FQNEAQ. This CDR3 is built from 16 residues. The CDR3 protein is CASSLEPGLAAYEQYF. CDR3 DNA: TGTGCCAGCAGCTTAGAACCGGGACTAGCGGCCTACGAGCAGTACTTC.

This chain links TRBV27 with TRBJ2-7; no clear D gene. Trimming cost V 5 bases and J 0 bases, with 11 bases left between them. This CDR3 contains 14 residues. Per germline, CDR1 MNHEY and CDR2 SMNVEV (reference sequence). CDR3 coding DNA: TGTGCCAGCAGTCTAAGCCTGGGCTCCTACGAGCAGTACTTC. It translates to CASSLSLGSYEQYF.